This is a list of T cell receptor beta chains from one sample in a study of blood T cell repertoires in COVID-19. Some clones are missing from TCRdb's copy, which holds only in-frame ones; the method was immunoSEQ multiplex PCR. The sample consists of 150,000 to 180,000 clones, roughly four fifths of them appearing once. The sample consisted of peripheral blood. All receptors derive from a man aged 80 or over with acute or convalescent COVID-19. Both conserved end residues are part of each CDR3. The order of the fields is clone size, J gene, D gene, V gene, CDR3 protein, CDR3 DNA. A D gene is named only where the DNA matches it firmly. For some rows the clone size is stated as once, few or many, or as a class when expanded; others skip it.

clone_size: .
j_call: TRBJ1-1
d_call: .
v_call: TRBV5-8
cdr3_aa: CASSLERGNMNTEAFF
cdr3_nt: TGTGCCAGCAGCTTGGAAAGGGGGAACATGAACACTGAAGCTTTCTTT

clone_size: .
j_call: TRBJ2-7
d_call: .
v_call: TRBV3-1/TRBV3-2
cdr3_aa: CASSQGESDSSYEQYF
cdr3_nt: TGTGCCAGCAGCCAAGGGGAGTCAGATAGCTCCTACGAGCAGTACTTC

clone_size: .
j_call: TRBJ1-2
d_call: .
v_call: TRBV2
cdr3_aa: CASTDPSRDDYGYTF
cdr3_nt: TGTGCCAGCACCGACCCCTCCAGGGATGACTATGGCTACACCTTC

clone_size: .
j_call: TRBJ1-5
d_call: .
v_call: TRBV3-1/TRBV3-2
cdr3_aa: CASSQEVRGQPQHF
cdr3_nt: TGTGCCAGCAGCCAAGAAGTGAGGGGGCAGCCCCAGCATTTT

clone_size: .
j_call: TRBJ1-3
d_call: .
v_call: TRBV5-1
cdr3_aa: CASSLVGAPSGNTIYF
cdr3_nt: TGCGCCAGCAGCTTGGTAGGGGCCCCCTCTGGAAACACCATATATTTT

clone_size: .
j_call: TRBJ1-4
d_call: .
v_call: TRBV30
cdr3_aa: CAATAANEKLFF
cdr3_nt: TGTGCCGCGACAGCAGCTAATGAAAAACTGTTTTTT

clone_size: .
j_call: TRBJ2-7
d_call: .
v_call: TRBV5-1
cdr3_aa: CASSSPDISTYEQYF
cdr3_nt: TGCGCCAGCAGCTCACCGGACATCAGTACTTACGAGCAGTACTTC

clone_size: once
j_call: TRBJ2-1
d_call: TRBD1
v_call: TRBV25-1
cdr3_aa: CASSAGTGAANEQFF
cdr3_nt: TGTGCCAGCAGTGCCGGGACAGGGGCGGCCAATGAGCAGTTCTTC

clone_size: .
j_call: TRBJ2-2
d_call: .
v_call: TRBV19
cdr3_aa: CASSPGVTGELFF
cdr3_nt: TGTGCCAGTAGTCCAGGGGTCACCGGGGAGCTGTTTTTT

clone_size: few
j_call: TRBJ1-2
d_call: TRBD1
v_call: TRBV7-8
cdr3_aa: CASSLTRGVDYGYTF
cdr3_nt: TGTGCCAGCAGCTTGACCAGGGGGGTTGACTATGGCTACACCTTC

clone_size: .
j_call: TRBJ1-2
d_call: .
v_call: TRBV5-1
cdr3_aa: CASSLDGARNGYTF
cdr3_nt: TGCGCCAGCAGCTTGGATGGGGCGAGGAATGGCTACACCTTC

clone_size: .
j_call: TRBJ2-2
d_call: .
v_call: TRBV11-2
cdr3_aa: CASSLTRGNTGELFF
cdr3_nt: TGTGCCAGCAGCTTAACCCGGGGAAATACCGGGGAGCTGTTTTTT

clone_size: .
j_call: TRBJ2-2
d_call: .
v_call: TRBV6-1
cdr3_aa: CASSIDSPRSGELFF
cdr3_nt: TGTGCCAGCTCGATCGACAGTCCCCGGTCCGGGGAGCTGTTTTTT

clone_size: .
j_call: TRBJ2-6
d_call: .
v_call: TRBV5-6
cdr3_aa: CASSTRSGANVLTF
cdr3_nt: TGTGCCAGCAGCACCAGATCTGGGGCCAACGTCCTGACTTTC

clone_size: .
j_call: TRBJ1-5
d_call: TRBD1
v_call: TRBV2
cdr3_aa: CASSERTGDQPQHF
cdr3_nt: TGTGCCAGCAGTGAAAGGACAGGTGATCAGCCCCAGCATTTT

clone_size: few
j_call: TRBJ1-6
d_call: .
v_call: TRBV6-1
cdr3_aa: CASSEFGGGNSPLHF
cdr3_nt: TGTGCCAGCAGTGAATTCGGGGGGGGGAATTCACCCCTCCACTTT

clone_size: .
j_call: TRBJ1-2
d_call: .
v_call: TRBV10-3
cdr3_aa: CAISELQETNYGYTF
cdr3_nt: TGTGCCATCAGTGAGCTCCAGGAAACTAACTATGGCTACACCTTC

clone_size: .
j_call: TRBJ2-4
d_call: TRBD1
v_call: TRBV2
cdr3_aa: CASSDYSSGQGEYF
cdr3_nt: TGTGCCAGCAGTGATTATTCATCGGGACAGGGAGAGTACTTC

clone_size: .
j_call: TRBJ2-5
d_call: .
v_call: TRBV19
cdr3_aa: CASRSREAQETQYF
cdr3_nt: TGTGCCAGTAGGAGCAGGGAGGCCCAAGAGACCCAGTACTTC

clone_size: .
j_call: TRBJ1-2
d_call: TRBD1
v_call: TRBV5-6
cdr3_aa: CASSLGGAGGMIDYTF
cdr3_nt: TGTGCCAGCAGCTTGGGAGGTGCAGGGGGCATGATCGACTACACCTTC

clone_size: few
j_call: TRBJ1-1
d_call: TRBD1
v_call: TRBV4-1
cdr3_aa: CASRGGQGWNTEAFF
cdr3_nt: TGCGCCAGCAGGGGGGGACAGGGTTGGAACACTGAAGCTTTCTTT

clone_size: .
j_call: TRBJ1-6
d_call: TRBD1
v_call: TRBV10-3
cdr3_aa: CAISETDRGRSPLHF
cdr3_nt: TGTGCCATCAGTGAGACCGACAGGGGGCGTTCACCCCTCCACTTT